This entry features one T cell receptor beta chain sequence. This entry belongs to a study of OX40 agonist ivuxolimab in advanced cancers. The ends lost 5 bases at V and 3 bases at J; junction bases unmatched: 4. The CDR3 extends over 14 amino acids. Germline assignment: CDR1 SSHAT and CDR2 FNYEAQ (reference sequence). Data came from immunoSEQ multiplex PCR; TCRdb stores just in-frame clones and leaves some out. The sample lists 60,000 to 85,000 clones, 80% to 90% occurring once. The origin of this receptor is an adult with an advanced solid tumor such as melanoma, head and neck, liver or kidney cancer. The rearrangement uses TRBV7-7 and TRBJ2-3; 8 bases match TRBD1. The sample here was CD4+ or CD8+ T cells sorted from blood, taken in a trial of the OX40 agonist ivuxolimab. The CDR3 protein is CASSPRTGTDTQYF. The CDR3 coding sequence is TGTGCCAGCAGCCCACGGACAGGGACAGATACGCAGTATTTT.